This paragraph reports one T cell receptor beta chain. The antigen remains undetermined. The junction departs from germline at one end; a sequencing error may be responsible. These data come from a study of blood T cells in healthy people across ages. Study as a whole: About one barcoded beta molecule per two T cells came from capture by template switching. Findings and limits, study-wide: Bulk PBMC profiling left naive and antigen-experienced comparisons inconclusive.

It was with a sample-barcoded 5' primer and a J-beta primer mix that a second PCR of roughly 6 to 12 cycles was run. One entry per CDR3 protein results from TCRdb running MiXCR on the 5' RACE reads. The sample has more than 650,000 distinct CDR3 sequences; roughly 25% are singletons. Germline V lookup: CDR1 SGHVS, CDR2 FQNEAQ. The CDR3 sequence is 15 residues long. This sample also appeared in a second study, on T cells of mothers and their children.

Source material: blood. The chain has TRBV7-8 and TRBJ1-2, with 12 bases fitting TRBD1. The sequence derives from a boy aged 5-17 years in good health. The CDR3 region has the DNA TGTGCCGGCAGCCACCGCCGGGACAGGGGGCAAGGCTACACCTTC. Encoded protein: CAGSHRRDRGQGYTF.